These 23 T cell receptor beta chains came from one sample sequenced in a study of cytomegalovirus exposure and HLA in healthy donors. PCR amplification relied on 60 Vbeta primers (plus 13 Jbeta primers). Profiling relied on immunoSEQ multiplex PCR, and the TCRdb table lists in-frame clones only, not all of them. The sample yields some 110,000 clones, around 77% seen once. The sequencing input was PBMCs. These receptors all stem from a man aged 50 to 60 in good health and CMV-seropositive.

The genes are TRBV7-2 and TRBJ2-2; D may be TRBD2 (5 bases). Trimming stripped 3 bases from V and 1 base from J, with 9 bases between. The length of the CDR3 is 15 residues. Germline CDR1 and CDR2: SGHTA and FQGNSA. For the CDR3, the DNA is TGTGCCAGCAGCTTCCGGGATGTGAACACCGGGGAGCTGTTTTTT. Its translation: CASSFRDVNTGELFF.

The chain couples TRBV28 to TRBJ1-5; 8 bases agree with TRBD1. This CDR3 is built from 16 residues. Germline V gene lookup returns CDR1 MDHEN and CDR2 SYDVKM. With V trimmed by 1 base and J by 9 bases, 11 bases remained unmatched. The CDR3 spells CASSLYQDRDFPPQHF. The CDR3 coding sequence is TGTGCCAGCAGTTTATATCAGGACAGGGACTTTCCGCCCCAGCATTTT.

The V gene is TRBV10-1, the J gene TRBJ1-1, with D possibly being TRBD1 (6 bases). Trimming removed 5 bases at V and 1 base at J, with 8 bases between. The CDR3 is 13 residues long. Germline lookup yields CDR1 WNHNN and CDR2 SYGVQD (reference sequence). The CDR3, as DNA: TGCGCCAGCAGTCAACAGGGGAACACTGAAGCTTTCTTT. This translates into CASSQQGNTEAFF.

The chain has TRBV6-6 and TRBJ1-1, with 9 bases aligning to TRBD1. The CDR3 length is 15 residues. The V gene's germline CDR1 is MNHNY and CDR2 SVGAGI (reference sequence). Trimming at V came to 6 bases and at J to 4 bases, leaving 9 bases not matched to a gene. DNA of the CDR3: TGTGCCAGCAGCCTACAGGGGGCCGACTCCACTGAAGCTTTCTTT. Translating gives CASSLQGADSTEAFF.

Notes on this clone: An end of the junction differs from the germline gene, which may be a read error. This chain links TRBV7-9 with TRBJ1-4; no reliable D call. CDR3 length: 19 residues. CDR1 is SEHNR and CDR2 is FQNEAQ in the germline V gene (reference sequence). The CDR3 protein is CSSSFDLLTEGGTNEKLFF. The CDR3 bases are TGTTCCAGCAGCTTCGACCTATTGACTGAGGGAGGGACTAATGAAAAACTGTTTTTT. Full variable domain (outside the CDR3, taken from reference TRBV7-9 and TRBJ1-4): DTGVSQNPRHKITKRGQNVTFRCDPISEHNRLYWYRQTLGQGPEFLTYFQNEAQLEKSRLLSDRFSAERPKGSFSTLEIQRTEQGDSAMYLCSSSFDLLTEGGTNEKLFFGSGTQLSVL.

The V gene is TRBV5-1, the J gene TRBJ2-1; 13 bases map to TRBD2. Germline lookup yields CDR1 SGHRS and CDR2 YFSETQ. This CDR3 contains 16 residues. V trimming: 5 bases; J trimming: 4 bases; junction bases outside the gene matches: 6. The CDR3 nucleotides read TGCGCCAGCAGTCTTGGACTAGCGGGGGATTACAATGAGCAGTTCTTC. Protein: CASSLGLAGDYNEQFF.

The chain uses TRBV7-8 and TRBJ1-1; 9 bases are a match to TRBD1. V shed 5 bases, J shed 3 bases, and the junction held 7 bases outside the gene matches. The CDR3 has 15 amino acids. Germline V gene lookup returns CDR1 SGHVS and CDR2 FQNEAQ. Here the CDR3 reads CASSTTGGLYTEAFF. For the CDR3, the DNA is TGTGCCAGCAGCACAACAGGGGGCCTCTACACTGAAGCTTTCTTT.

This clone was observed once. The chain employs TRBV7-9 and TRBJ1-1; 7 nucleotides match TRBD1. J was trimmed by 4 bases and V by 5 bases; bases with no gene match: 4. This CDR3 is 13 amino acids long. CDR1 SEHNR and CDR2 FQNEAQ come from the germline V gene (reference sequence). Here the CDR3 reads CASSVSGGTEAFF. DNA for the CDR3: TGTGCCAGCAGCGTATCAGGGGGCACTGAAGCTTTCTTT.

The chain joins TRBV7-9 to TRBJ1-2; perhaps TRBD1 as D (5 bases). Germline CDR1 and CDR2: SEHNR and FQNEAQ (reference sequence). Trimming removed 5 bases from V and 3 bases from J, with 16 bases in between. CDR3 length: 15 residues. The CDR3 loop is CASSLGVTGYYGYTF. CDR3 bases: TGTGCCAGCAGCCTAGGAGTTACAGGTTACTATGGCTACACCTTC.

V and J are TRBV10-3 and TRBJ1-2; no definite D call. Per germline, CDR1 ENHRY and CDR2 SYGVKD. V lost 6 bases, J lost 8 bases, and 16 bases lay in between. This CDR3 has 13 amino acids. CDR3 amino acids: CAISQREPVGYTF. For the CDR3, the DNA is TGTGCCATCAGCCAACGGGAACCCGTGGGCTACACCTTC.

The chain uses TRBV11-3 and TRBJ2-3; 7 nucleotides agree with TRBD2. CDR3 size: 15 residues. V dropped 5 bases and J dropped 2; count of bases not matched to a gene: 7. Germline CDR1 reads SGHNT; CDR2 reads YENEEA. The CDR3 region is CASSTSGTNTDTQYF. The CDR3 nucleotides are TGTGCCAGCAGCACCAGCGGGACCAACACAGATACGCAGTATTTT.

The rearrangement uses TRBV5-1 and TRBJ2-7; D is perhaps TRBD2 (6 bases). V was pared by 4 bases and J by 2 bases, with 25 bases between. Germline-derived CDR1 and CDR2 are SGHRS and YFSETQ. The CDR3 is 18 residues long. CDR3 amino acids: CASSNRPRTEGFAYEQYF. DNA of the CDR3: TGCGCCAGCAGCAACCGTCCCCGAACGGAGGGGTTCGCCTACGAGCAGTACTTC.

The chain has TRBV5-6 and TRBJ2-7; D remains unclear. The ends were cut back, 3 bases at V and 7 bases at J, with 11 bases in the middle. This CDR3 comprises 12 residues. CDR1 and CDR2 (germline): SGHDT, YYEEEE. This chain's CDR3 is CASSYQEEEQYF. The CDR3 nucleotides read TGTGCCAGCAGCTATCAGGAAGAAGAGCAGTACTTC. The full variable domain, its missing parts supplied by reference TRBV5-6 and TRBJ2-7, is DAGVTQSPTHLIKTRGQQVTLRCSPKSGHDTVSWYQQALGQGPQFIFQYYEEEERQRGNFPDRFSGHQFPNYSSELNVNALLLGDSALYLCASSYQEEEQYFGPGTRLTVT.

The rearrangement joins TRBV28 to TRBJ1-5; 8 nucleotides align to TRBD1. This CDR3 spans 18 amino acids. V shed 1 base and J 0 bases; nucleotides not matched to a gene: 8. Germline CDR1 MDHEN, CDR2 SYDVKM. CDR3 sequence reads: CASSLSGGAGYSNQPQHF. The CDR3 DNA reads TGTGCCAGCAGTTTATCAGGGGGCGCAGGATATAGCAATCAGCCCCAGCATTTT.

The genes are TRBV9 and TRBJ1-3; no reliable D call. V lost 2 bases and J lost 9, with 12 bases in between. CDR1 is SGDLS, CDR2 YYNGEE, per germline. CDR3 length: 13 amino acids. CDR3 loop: CASSVALPGTIYF. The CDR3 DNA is TGTGCCAGCAGCGTCGCTCTTCCCGGCACCATATATTTT.

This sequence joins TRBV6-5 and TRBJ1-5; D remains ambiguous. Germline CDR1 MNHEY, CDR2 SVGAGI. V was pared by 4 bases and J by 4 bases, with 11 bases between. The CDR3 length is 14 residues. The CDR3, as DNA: TGTGCCAGCAGTTTGAACAGTAGAAATCAGCCCCAGCATTTT. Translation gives CASSLNSRNQPQHF.

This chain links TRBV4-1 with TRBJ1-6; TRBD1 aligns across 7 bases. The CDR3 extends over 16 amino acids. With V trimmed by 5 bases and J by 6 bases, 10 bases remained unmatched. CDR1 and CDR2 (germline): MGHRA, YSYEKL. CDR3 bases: TGCGCCAGCAGCGAGATGGGACAGCCCGTTAATTCACCCCTCCACTTT. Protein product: CASSEMGQPVNSPLHF.

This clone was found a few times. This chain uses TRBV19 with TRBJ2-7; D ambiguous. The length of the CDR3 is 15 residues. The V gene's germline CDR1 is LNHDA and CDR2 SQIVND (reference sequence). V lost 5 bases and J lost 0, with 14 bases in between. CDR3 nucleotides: TGTGCCAGTAGTCTGGCATCTAGGAGCTCCTACGAGCAGTACTTC. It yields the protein CASSLASRSSYEQYF.

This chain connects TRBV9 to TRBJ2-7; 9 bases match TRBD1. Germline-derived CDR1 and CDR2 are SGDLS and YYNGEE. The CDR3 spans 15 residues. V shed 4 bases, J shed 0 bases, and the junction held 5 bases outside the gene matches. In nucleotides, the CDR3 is TGTGCCAGCAGCTTCGGACAGGGGTCCTCCTACGAGCAGTACTTC. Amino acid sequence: CASSFGQGSSYEQYF.

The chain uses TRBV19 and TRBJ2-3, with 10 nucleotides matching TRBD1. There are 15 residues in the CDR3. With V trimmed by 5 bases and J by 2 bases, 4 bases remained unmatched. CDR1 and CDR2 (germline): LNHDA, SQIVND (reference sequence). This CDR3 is CASSADRGTTDTQYF. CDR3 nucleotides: TGTGCCAGTAGTGCGGACAGGGGGACCACAGATACGCAGTATTTT.

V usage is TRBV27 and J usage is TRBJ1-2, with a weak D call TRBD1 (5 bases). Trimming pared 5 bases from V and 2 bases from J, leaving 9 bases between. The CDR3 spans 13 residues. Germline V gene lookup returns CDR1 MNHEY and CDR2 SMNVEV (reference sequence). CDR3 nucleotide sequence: TGTGCCAGCAGTCCGAGACAGAACTATGGCTACACCTTC. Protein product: CASSPRQNYGYTF.

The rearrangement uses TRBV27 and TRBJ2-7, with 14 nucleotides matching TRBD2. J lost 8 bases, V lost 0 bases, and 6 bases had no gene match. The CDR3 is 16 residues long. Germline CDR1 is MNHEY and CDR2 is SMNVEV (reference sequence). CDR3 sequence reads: CASSLSPGLAGVKQYF. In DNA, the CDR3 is TGTGCCAGCAGTTTATCGCCGGGACTAGCGGGAGTGAAGCAGTACTTC.

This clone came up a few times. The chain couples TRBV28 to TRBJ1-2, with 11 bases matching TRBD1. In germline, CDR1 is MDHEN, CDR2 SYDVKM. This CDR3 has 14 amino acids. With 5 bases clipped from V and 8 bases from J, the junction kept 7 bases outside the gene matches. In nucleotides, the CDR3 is TGTGCCAGCAGTCAAGGACAGGGGGCAGGGGGCTACACCTTC. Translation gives CASSQGQGAGGYTF.